Below are 30 T cell receptor beta chains sequenced from a single sample in a study of response to subunit inactivated influenza vaccine. TCRdb re-called the RT-PCR reads through MiXCR, storing one row per CDR3 protein. In the table there are 700,000 to 900,000 distinct CDR3 sequences, about 20% of which are singletons. The material sequenced was PBMCs from blood, taken roughly 5 days after vaccination. These TCRs come from a man over 45 who received an inactivated influenza vaccine.

The chain is built from TRBV4-3 and TRBJ2-1; 7 bases align to TRBD1. The CDR3 sequence is 16 residues long. The germline CDR1 and CDR2 sequences are LGHNA and YSLEER. Trimming cost V 1 base and J 7 bases; bases outside gene matches: 10. CDR3 nucleotides: TGCGCCAGCAGCCAAGGTCCGTCGACAGGGTGGAATGAGCAGTTCTTC. It yields the protein CASSQGPSTGWNEQFF.

This chain joins TRBV6-1 and TRBJ1-1, with 8 bases identical to TRBD1. Trimming cost V 5 bases and J 1 base; bases outside gene matches: 9. The CDR3 spans 16 residues. Germline CDR1 MNHNS, CDR2 SASEGT. The CDR3 nucleotides are TGTGCCAGCAGTACGACCGTCGACAGGGGGAACACTGAAGCTTTCTTT. It specifies CASSTTVDRGNTEAFF.

CDR3 amino acids: CATSREYVKSSSYNEQFF. The CDR3 DNA reads as TGTGCCACCAGCAGAGAATACGTAAAGTCGAGCTCCTACAATGAGCAGTTCTTC. The chain combines TRBV15 with TRBJ2-1, with D unclear. CDR1 and CDR2 (germline): LNHNV, YYDKDF (reference sequence). CDR3 length equals 18 residues. V shed 0 bases and J shed 0 bases, with 15 bases lying between them. The variable domain in full, completed from reference TRBV15 and TRBJ2-1, reads DAMVIQNPRYQVTQFGKPVTLSCSQTLNHNVMYWYQQKSSQAPKLLFHYYDKDFNNEADTPDNFQSRRPNTSFCFLDIRSPGLGDTAMYLCATSREYVKSSSYNEQFFGPGTRLTVL.

The chain links TRBV4-3 to TRBJ2-5; 7 bases map to TRBD1. V shed 0 bases and J 2 bases; nucleotides not matched to a gene: 6. In germline, CDR1 is LGHNA, CDR2 YSLEER. The CDR3 runs to 16 residues. CDR3: CASSQDWTTGQETQYF. CDR3 nucleotides: TGCGCCAGCAGCCAAGATTGGACGACAGGGCAAGAGACCCAGTACTTC.

This clonotype came up a few times. V usage is TRBV5-1 and J usage is TRBJ1-4; weak D call: TRBD1 (5 bases). The CDR3 consists of 13 residues. Germline V CDR1 and CDR2: SGHRS, YFSETQ. V was shortened by 7 bases and J by 4 bases, with 11 bases between the two germline ends. CDR3 sequence reads: CASGDAFNEKLFF. The CDR3 nucleotides are TGCGCCAGCGGGGACGCTTTTAATGAAAAACTGTTTTTT.

The chain couples TRBV5-1 to TRBJ2-5; 14 bases match TRBD2. This CDR3 is built from 17 residues. From germline, CDR1 is SGHRS and CDR2 YFSETQ. V gave up 4 bases and J gave up 5 bases; unmatched junction bases: 10. CDR3 region: CASSLKRTSGRSETQYF. Written as DNA, the CDR3 is TGCGCCAGCAGCCTAAAGAGGACTAGCGGGAGGAGTGAGACCCAGTACTTC. Together with reference TRBV5-1 and TRBJ2-5, the CDR3 gives the full variable domain: KAGVTQTPRYLIKTRGQQVTLSCSPISGHRSVSWYQQTPGQGLQFLFEYFSETQRNKGNFPGRFSGRQFSNSRSEMNVSTLELGDSALYLCASSLKRTSGRSETQYFGPGTRLLVL.

This clonotype was recorded a few times. J is TRBJ2-3 and V is TRBV5-1, with 10 bases identical to TRBD1. Per the germline V gene, CDR1 is SGHRS and CDR2 is YFSETQ. The CDR3 loop spans 15 amino acids. V dropped 8 bases and J dropped 2; count of bases not matched to a gene: 8. CDR3 sequence reads: CASRQGARYTDTQYF. The CDR3 bases are TGCGCCAGTCGACAGGGGGCTCGTTACACAGATACGCAGTATTTT.

The chain combines TRBV5-1 with TRBJ2-2, with 10 bases that match TRBD2. CDR1 is SGHRS, CDR2 YFSETQ, per germline. This CDR3 is built from 16 residues. V trimming: 0 bases; J trimming: 7 bases; junction bases outside the gene matches: 6. The CDR3 spells CASSLVSSGSGGELFF. CDR3 nucleotides: TGCGCCAGCAGCTTGGTGTCTAGCGGGAGTGGCGGGGAGCTGTTTTTT.

The chain has TRBV9 and TRBJ1-2, with TRBD1 matching over 9 bases. From germline, CDR1 is SGDLS and CDR2 YYNGEE. V gave up 6 bases and J gave up 4 bases; unmatched junction bases: 7. The CDR3 length is 14 residues. For the CDR3, the DNA is TGTGCCAGCACCTCGGACAGGGGAGCCTATGGCTACACCTTC. The encoded protein is CASTSDRGAYGYTF.

The chain combines TRBV5-1 with TRBJ1-2; D remains ambiguous. The CDR3 totals 13 residues. Looked up from germline, CDR1 is SGHRS and CDR2 is YFSETQ. Trimming took off 0 bases at V and 0 bases at J, with 3 bases between the two ends. Here the CDR3 DNA reads TGCGCCAGCAGCTTGGAAGCTAACTATGGCTACACCTTC. Its protein product is CASSLEANYGYTF.

This chain uses TRBV7-2 with TRBJ2-6; a possible D gene is TRBD1 (5 bases). The V end was cut by 1 base, the J end by 4 bases, with 14 bases between. Germline assignment: CDR1 SGHTA and CDR2 FQGNSA. There are 17 residues in the CDR3. CDR3 coding DNA: TGTGCCAGCAGCTTAGGGGGCGCTTCGCTCGGGGCCAACGTCCTGACTTTC. Translation gives CASSLGGASLGANVLTF.

The chain uses TRBV4-3 and TRBJ1-6; D not resolved. This CDR3 has 15 amino acids. V shed 0 bases and J shed 11 bases, with 14 bases lying between them. Per germline, CDR1 LGHNA and CDR2 YSLEER. The CDR3: CASSQDPLPEAPLHF. The CDR3 DNA follows: TGCGCCAGCAGCCAAGACCCCCTCCCTGAGGCACCCCTCCACTTT.

This clonotype was detected a few times. The chain joins TRBV3-1 to TRBJ1-1; 11 nucleotides align to TRBD1. Germline V gene sequence: CDR1 LGHDT, CDR2 YNNKEL (reference sequence). The CDR3 is 16 residues long. Losses at the gene ends were 4 bases for V and 4 bases for J; bases not matched to a gene: 8. For the CDR3, the DNA is TGTGCCAGCAGCCGCCGGACAGGGGGCTTGGGCACTGAAGCTTTCTTT. Amino acid sequence: CASSRRTGGLGTEAFF.

This clonotype was detected many times. The chain links TRBV6-5 to TRBJ2-7; D is unresolved. V lost 0 bases and J 3 bases, leaving 12 bases between the germline ends. Germline-derived CDR1 and CDR2 are MNHEY and SVGAGI. The CDR3 has 15 residues. The CDR3 bases are TGTGCCAGCAGTTACTCGGGGAATGGGGACTACGAGCAGTACTTC. Residues: CASSYSGNGDYEQYF.

The chain carries TRBV6-1 and TRBJ1-6; D might be TRBD1 (6 bases). Germline-derived CDR1 and CDR2 are MNHNS and SASEGT. CDR3 length equals 16 residues. V was trimmed by 6 bases and J by 0 bases, leaving 12 bases between them. CDR3 DNA sequence: TGTGCCAGCAGAAGGACAGCGAGCTCCTATAATTCACCCCTCCACTTT. It is translated as CASRRTASSYNSPLHF.

This clonotype was detected ten times or more. The rearrangement uses TRBV20-1 and TRBJ2-7; tentative D call: TRBD1 (6 bases). The V end lost 3 bases, the J end lost 3 bases, and 12 bases lay between the germline ends. In germline, CDR1 is DFQATT, CDR2 SNEGSKA (reference sequence). This CDR3 is built from 13 residues. The CDR3 DNA sequence: TGCAGTGCTAGTGATGGACAGTTCTACGAGCAGTACTTC. Its protein product is CSASDGQFYEQYF.

In this sample, this clonotype turned up a few times. The V call is TRBV11-2, the J call TRBJ2-3; D may be TRBD1 (6 bases). V was clipped by 5 bases and J by 3 bases, with 15 bases between them. Germline CDR1 and CDR2: SGHAT and FQNNGV. The CDR3 totals 15 residues. The CDR3 DNA sequence: TGTGCCAGCAGCACAATGAGAGGGGGAACAGATACGCAGTATTTT. It yields the protein CASSTMRGGTDTQYF. The full variable domain, with the rest looked up from reference TRBV11-2 and TRBJ2-3, is EAGVAQSPRYKIIEKRQSVAFWCNPISGHATLYWYQQILGQGPKLLIQFQNNGVVDDSQLPKDRFSAERLKGVDSTLKIQPAKLEDSAVYLCASSTMRGGTDTQYFGPGTRLTVL.

Only a few counts were recorded for this clonotype. The V and J genes are TRBV2 and TRBJ2-1, with D unresolved. The CDR3 extends over 14 amino acids. Germline CDR1 SNHLY, CDR2 FYNNEI. Trimming left V 4 bases short and J 9 bases short, with 16 bases between. The CDR3 bases are TGTGCCAGCAGTGGCGCCCCCCTGCTTGGTGAGCAGTTCTTC. It codes for CASSGAPLLGEQFF.

A note on this clonotype: This may be a read error: a much more frequent sequence differs by one nucleotide. The chain joins TRBV3-1 to TRBJ2-5; no firm D call. Germline values: CDR1 LGHDT, CDR2 YNNKEL (reference sequence). Trimming cost V 1 base and J 4 bases, with 4 bases left between them. This CDR3 comprises 12 residues. The CDR3: CASSQVAETQYF. In DNA form, the CDR3 reads TGTGCCAGCAGCCAAGTGGCAGAGACCCAGTACTTC.

The chain links TRBV10-2 to TRBJ2-7, with a possible D match to TRBD1 (5 bases). The germline CDR1 and CDR2 sequences are WSHSY and SAAADI. V was shortened by 6 bases and J by 2 bases, with 11 bases between the two germline ends. The CDR3 loop spans 13 amino acids. The CDR3 protein is CASRDTGPYEQYF. Written as DNA, the CDR3 is TGCGCCAGCAGGGACACCGGTCCCTACGAGCAGTACTTC.

The sample holds a few counts of this clonotype. The chain couples TRBV24-1 to TRBJ1-1; D is perhaps TRBD1 (5 bases). The germline V gene has CDR1 KGHDR and CDR2 SFDVKD. Between the trimmed V and J ends, which lost 3 bases and 4 bases, there was a span of 14 bases. This CDR3 contains 15 residues. This CDR3 reads CATSDGRQGGTEAFF. The DNA for the CDR3 is TGTGCCACCAGTGATGGGCGGCAGGGTGGCACTGAAGCTTTCTTT.

This clonotype was seen ten or more times. The junction departs from the called germline gene at one end, perhaps through a read error. V and J are TRBV7-9 and TRBJ1-6; 10 bases line up with TRBD1. The CDR3 loop spans 15 amino acids. Germline lookup yields CDR1 SEHNR and CDR2 FQNEAQ (reference sequence). CDR3 amino acids: CASSLGDRGNSPLHF. In DNA, the CDR3 is TGCGCCAGCAGCTTGGGGGACAGGGGTAATTCACCCCTCCACTTT.

This clonotype appeared a few times. The V gene is TRBV7-2, the J gene TRBJ2-3; D gene ambiguous. V was shortened by 0 bases and J by 2 bases, with 15 bases between the two germline ends. CDR1 and CDR2 from the germline V gene are SGHTA and FQGNSA. The CDR3 contains 17 residues. CDR3 in DNA: TGTGCCAGCAGCTTAGCGCGAGCGACGGTACTCACAGATACGCAGTATTTT. Residues: CASSLARATVLTDTQYF.

The chain recombines TRBV5-1 with TRBJ1-1; no definite D call. The CDR3 totals 13 residues. V was cut by 4 bases and J by 1 base, with 8 bases left in between. Germline CDR1 and CDR2: SGHRS and YFSETQ. The CDR3 here is CASSREANTEAFF. As DNA, the CDR3 is TGCGCCAGCAGCAGGGAGGCGAACACTGAAGCTTTCTTT.

This clonotype was seen more than once but under ten times. The V call is TRBV25-1, the J call TRBJ2-3, with a weak D call TRBD2 (7 bases). The CDR3 runs to 15 residues. The V and J ends lost 2 bases and 2 bases respectively, with 11 bases between them. Germline CDR1 is MGHDK and CDR2 is SYGVNS. This CDR3 reads CASSEGGANTDTQYF. CDR3 bases: TGTGCCAGCAGTGAAGGGGGGGCCAACACAGATACGCAGTATTTT.

This sequence joins TRBV28 and TRBJ1-6; D possibly corresponds to TRBD1 (5 bases). This CDR3 comprises 13 residues. The V end lost 6 bases, the J end lost 11 bases, and 14 bases lay between the germline ends. Germline V gives CDR1 MDHEN, CDR2 SYDVKM. In nucleotides, the CDR3 is TGTGCCAGCAGCCTCGTGGGGGATCCACCCCTCCACTTT. Protein product: CASSLVGDPPLHF. The variable domain in full, with the rest retrieved from reference TRBV28 and TRBJ1-6, is DVKVTQSSRYLVKRTGEKVFLECVQDMDHENMFWYRQDPGLGLRLIYFSYDVKMKEKGDIPEGYSVSREKKERFSLILESASTNQTSMYLCASSLVGDPPLHFGNGTRLTVT.

There are many counts of this clonotype. The CDR3 loop reads CASSYTDRDTEAFF. The CDR3 DNA reads as TGTGCCAGCAGTTACACCGACAGGGACACTGAAGCTTTCTTT. V gene TRBV6-5 combines with J gene TRBJ1-1, with 7 bases matching TRBD1. Germline CDR1 reads MNHEY; CDR2 reads SVGAGI. The CDR3 runs 14 residues. The V segment lost 2 bases and the J segment 3 bases; nucleotides outside the gene matches: 3.

The chain joins TRBV20-1 to TRBJ2-2; a weak D match, TRBD1 (6 bases). Germline V gene sequence: CDR1 DFQATT, CDR2 SNEGSKA (reference sequence). The CDR3 contains 14 residues. V lost 6 bases to trimming and J lost 4 bases, with 15 bases between them. CDR3 DNA: TGCAGTGCCCCGGGACATTCGACCACCGGGGAGCTGTTTTTT. Amino acid sequence: CSAPGHSTTGELFF.

This clonotype was detected many times. The chain couples TRBV29-1 to TRBJ2-4; D is ambiguous. CDR1 and CDR2 from the germline V gene are SQVTM and ANQGSEA. The CDR3 extends over 11 amino acids. Trimming removed 4 bases from V and 8 bases from J, with 9 bases in between. CDR3 sequence (DNA): TGCAGCGTTGGGCAGGAAGACATTCAGTACTTC. This codes for CSVGQEDIQYF.

This chain links TRBV7-2 with TRBJ2-1; D unclear. Trimming left V 5 bases short and J 5 bases short, with 13 bases between. Germline CDR1 and CDR2: SGHTA and FQGNSA. The CDR3 contains 14 residues. DNA of the CDR3: TGTGCCAGCAGCCTCAGTTCCAACGACAATGAGCAGTTCTTC. It codes for CASSLSSNDNEQFF.